This section outlines one T cell receptor beta chain sequence together with its context. This record comes from a study of blood T cell repertoires in COVID-19. During active infection, Seattle patients enrolled and were then monitored through disease. Under the authors' procedure: Reference gene primers were amplified, and this amplification served to estimate nucleated cell counts. Repertoires were generated with immunoSEQ multiplex PCR, while TCRdb's copy carries only in-frame clones and drops some. Clone size and V and J calls were adopted from that table, with D and trimming inferred from the DNA. This sample carries about 300,000 clones, 88% of them seen once, and the ten largest clones take 1.5% to 2%. The sequenced material came from peripheral blood. The clonotype was recovered from a woman in her twenties or thirties with COVID-19, enrolled during active disease.

The CDR3 nucleotides read TGTGCCAGCAGACTCTCGGGGGGAAACATTCAGTACTTC. Protein sequence: CASRLSGGNIQYF. V gene TRBV12-3 or TRBV12-4 combines with J gene TRBJ2-4, with 7 bases lining up with TRBD2. This CDR3 spans 13 amino acids. The V and J ends lost 6 bases and 6 bases, in that order; junction bases with no gene match: 5.